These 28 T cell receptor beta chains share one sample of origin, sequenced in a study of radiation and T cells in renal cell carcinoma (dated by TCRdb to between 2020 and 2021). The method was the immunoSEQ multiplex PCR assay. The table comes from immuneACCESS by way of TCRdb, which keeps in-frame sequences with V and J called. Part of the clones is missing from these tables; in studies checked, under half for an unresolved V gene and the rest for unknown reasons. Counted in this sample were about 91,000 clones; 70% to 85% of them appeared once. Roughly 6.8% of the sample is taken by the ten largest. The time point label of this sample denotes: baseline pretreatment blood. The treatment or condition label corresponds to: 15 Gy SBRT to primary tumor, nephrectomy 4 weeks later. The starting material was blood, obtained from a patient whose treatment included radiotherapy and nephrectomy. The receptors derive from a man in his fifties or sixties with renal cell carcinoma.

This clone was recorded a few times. CDR3 sequence reads: CASSFGEVGYTF. The CDR3 DNA sequence: TGTGCCAGCAGCTTTGGGGAGGTTGGCTACACCTTC. This chain joins TRBV7-9 and TRBJ1-2; D gene unclear. CDR3 size: 12 residues. The germline V gene encodes CDR1 SEHNR and CDR2 FQNEAQ (reference sequence). V was trimmed by 3 bases and J by 7 bases, leaving 9 bases between them.

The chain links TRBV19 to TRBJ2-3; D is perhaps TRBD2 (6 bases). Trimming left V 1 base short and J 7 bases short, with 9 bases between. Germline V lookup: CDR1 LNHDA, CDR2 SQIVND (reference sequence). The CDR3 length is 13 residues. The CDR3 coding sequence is TGTGCCAGTAGTATAGCGGGGGTAAATACGCAGTATTTT. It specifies CASSIAGVNTQYF. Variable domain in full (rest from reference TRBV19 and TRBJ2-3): DGGITQSPKYLFRKEGQNVTLSCEQNLNHDAMYWYRQDPGQGLRLIYYSQIVNDFQKGDIAEGYSVSREKKESFPLTVTSAQKNPTAFYLCASSIAGVNTQYFGPGTRLTVL.

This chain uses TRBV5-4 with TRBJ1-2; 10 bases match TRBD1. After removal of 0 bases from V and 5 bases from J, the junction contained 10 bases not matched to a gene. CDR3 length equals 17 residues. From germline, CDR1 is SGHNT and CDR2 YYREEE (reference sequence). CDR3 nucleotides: TGTGCCAGCAGCTTGGAGTATGGGACAGGGGCCCGGTATGGCTACACCTTC. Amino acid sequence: CASSLEYGTGARYGYTF.

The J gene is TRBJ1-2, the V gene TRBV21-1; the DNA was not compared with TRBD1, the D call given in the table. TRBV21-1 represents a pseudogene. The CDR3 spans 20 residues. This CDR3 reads CASSRADRDRVPIWGYGYTF. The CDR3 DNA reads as TGTGCCAGCAGCAGGGCGGACCGGGACAGGGTCCCCATTTGGGGCTATGGCTACACCTTC.

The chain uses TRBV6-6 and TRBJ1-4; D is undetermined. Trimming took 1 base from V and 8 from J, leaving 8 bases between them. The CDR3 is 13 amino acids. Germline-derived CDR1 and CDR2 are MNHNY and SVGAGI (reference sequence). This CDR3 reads CASSYFKQEKLFF. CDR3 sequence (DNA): TGTGCCAGCAGTTACTTTAAACAGGAAAAACTGTTTTTT.

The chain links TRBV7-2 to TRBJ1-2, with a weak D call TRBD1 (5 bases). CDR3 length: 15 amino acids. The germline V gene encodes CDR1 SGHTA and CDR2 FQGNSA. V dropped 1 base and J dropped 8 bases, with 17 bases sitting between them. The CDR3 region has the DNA TGTGCCAGCAGCTTAGAGGGGCCCTCCCTGGGGGGCTACACCTTC. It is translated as CASSLEGPSLGGYTF.

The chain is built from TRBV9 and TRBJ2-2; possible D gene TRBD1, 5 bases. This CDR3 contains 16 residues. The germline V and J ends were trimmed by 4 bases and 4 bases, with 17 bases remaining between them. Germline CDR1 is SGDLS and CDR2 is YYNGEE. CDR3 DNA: TGTGCCAGCAGCTCCTCCGGAAGGCAGGGCACCGGGGAGCTGTTTTTT. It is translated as CASSSSGRQGTGELFF.

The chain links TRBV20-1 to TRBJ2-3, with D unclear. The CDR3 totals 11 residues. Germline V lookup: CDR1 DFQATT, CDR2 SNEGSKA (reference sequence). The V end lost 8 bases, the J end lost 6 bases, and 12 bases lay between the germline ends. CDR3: CSTSKADTQYF. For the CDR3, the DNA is TGCAGTACCTCGAAAGCCGATACGCAGTATTTT.

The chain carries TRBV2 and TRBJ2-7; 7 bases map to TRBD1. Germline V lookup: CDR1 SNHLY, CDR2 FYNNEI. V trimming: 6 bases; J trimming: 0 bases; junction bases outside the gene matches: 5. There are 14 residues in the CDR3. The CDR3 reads CASRLQGSSYEQYF. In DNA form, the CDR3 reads TGTGCCAGCAGATTACAGGGGAGCTCCTACGAGCAGTACTTC.

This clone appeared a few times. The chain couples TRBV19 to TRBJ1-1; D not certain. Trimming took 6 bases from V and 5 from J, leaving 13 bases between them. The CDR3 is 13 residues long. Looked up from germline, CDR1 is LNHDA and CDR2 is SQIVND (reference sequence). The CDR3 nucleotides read TGTGCCAGTAGCCTGACCGCTGGGACTGAAGCTTTCTTT. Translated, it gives CASSLTAGTEAFF.

DNA for the CDR3: TGCGCCAGCAGCTTGGGGCATAAGGGAGGTCCCACAGATACGCAGTATTTT. Amino acids: CASSLGHKGGPTDTQYF. The J gene is TRBJ2-3, the V gene TRBV5-1; D perhaps matches TRBD2 (6 bases). Germline V lookup: CDR1 SGHRS, CDR2 YFSETQ. V dropped 0 bases and J dropped 2 bases, with 16 bases sitting between them. The CDR3 has 17 residues.

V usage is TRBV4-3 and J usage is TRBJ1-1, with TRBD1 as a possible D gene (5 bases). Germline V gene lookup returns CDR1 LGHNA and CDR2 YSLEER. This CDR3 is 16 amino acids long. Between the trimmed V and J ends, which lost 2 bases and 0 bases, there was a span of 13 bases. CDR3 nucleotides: TGCGCCAGCAGCCAATATATCGGGACGTTGAACACTGAAGCTTTCTTT. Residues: CASSQYIGTLNTEAFF.

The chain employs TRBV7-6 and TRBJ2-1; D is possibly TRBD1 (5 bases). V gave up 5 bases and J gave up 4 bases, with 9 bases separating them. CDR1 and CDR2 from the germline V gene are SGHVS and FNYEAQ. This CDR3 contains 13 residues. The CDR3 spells CASSADRYNEQFF. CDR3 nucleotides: TGTGCCAGCAGCGCAGACAGATACAATGAGCAGTTCTTC. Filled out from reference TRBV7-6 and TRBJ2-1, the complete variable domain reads GAGVSQSPRYKVTKRGQDVALRCDPISGHVSLYWYRQALGQGPEFLTYFNYEAQQDKSGLPNDRFSAERPEGSISTLTIQRTEQRDSAMYRCASSADRYNEQFFGPGTRLTVL.

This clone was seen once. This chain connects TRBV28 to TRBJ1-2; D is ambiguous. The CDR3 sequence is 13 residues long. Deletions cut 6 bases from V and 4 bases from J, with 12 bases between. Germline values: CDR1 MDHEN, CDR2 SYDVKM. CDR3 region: CASRSQASYGYTF. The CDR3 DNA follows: TGTGCCAGCAGGTCTCAAGCTAGCTATGGCTACACCTTC.

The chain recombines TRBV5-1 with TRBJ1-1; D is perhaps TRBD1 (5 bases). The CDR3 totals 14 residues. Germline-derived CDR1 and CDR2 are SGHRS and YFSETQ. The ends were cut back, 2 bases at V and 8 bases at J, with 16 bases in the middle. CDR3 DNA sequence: TGCGCCAGCAGCTTAAGACTACAGGAGGGCGAAGCTTTCTTT. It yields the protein CASSLRLQEGEAFF.

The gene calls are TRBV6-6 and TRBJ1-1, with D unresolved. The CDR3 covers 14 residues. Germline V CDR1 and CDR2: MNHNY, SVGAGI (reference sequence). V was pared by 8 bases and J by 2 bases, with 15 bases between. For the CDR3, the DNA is TGTGCCAGCCTGGCCTCGCCCGTCAACACTGAAGCTTTCTTT. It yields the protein CASLASPVNTEAFF.

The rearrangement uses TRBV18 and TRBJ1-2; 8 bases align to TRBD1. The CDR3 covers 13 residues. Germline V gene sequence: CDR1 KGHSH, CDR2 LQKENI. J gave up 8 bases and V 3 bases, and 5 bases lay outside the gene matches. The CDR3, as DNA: TGTGCCAGCTCACCCCAGGGGGCAAGGGGCTACACCTTC. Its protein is CASSPQGARGYTF.

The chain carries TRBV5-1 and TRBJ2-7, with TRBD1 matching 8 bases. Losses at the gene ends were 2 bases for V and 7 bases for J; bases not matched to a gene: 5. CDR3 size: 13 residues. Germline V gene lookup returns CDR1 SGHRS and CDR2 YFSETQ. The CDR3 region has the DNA TGCGCCAGCAGCTTACAGGGGGGAGCGGAGCAGTACTTC. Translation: CASSLQGGAEQYF.

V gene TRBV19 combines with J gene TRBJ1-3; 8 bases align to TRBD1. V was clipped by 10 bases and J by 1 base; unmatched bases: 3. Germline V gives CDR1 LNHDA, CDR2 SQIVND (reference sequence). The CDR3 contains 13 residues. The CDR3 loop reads CATRTGSGNTIYF. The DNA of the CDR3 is TGTGCCACCCGGACAGGGTCTGGAAACACCATATATTTT.

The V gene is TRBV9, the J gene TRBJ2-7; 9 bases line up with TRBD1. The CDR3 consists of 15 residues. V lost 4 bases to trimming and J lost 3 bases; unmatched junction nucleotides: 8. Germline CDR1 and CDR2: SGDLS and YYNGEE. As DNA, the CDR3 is TGTGCCAGCAGCCCTCGGGACAGGGTCGTCTACGAGCAGTACTTC. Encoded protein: CASSPRDRVVYEQYF.

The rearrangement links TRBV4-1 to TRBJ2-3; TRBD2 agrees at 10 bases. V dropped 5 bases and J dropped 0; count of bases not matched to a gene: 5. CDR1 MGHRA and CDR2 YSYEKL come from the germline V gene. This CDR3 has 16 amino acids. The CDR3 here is CASSDTSGMSTDTQYF. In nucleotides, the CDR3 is TGCGCCAGCAGCGATACTAGCGGGATGAGCACAGATACGCAGTATTTT.

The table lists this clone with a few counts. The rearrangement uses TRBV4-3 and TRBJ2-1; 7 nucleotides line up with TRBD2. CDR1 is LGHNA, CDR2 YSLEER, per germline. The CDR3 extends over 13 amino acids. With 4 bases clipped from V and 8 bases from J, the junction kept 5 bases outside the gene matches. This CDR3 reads CASSLGTTDEQFF. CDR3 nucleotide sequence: TGCGCCAGCAGCCTTGGGACTACCGATGAGCAGTTCTTC.

CDR3 DNA sequence: TGTGCCAGCAGCTTAGTGCGGACAGGCCAGGGGGTAAAACTGTTTTTT. Translating gives CASSLVRTGQGVKLFF. The chain combines TRBV13 with TRBJ1-4, with 7 bases lining up with TRBD1. Germline CDR1 and CDR2: PRHDT and FYEKMQ (reference sequence). The junction had 12 bases not matched to a gene; V was cut back by 1 base and J by 10 bases. The CDR3 is 16 amino acids.

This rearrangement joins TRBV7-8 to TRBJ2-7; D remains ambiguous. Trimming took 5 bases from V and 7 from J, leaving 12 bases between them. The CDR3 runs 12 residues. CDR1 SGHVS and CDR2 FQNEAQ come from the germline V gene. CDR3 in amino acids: CASSPALWEQYF. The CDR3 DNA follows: TGTGCCAGCAGCCCTGCCTTGTGGGAGCAGTACTTC. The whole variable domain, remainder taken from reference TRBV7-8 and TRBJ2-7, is GAGVSQSPRYKVAKRGQDVALRCDPISGHVSLFWYQQALGQGPEFLTYFQNEAQLDKSGLPSDRFFAERPEGSVSTLKIQRTQQEDSAVYLCASSPALWEQYFGPGTRLTVT.

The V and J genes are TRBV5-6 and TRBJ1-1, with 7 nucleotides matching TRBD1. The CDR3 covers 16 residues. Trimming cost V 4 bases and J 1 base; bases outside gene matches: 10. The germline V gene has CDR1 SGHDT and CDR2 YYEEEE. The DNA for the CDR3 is TGTGCCAGCAGCCCTTCCAGGGGGGGGCCGAACACTGAAGCTTTCTTT. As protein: CASSPSRGGPNTEAFF.

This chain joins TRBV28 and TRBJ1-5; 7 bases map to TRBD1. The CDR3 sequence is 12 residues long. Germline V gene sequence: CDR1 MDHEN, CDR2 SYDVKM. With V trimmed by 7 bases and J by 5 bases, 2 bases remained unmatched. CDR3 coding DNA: TGTGCCAGCATAACAGGGGATCAGCCCCAGCATTTT. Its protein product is CASITGDQPQHF.

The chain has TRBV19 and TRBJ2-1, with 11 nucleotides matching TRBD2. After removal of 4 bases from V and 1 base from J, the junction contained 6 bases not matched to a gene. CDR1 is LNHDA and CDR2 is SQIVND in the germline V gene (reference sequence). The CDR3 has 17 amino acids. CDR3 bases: TGTGCCAGTAGTAAAACTAGCGGGAGAAGGTCCTACAATGAGCAGTTCTTC. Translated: CASSKTSGRRSYNEQFF.

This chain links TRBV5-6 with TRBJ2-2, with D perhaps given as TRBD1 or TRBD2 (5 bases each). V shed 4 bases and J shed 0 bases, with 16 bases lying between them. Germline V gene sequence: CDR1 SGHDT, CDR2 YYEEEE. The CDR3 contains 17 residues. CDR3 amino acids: CASSPPRERPNTGELFF. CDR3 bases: TGTGCCAGCAGCCCGCCCAGGGAGCGCCCGAACACCGGGGAGCTGTTTTTT.